The rows below give T cell receptor beta chains drawn from one sample of a study of cytomegalovirus exposure and HLA in healthy donors. Sequencing was performed with immunoSEQ multiplex PCR; in TCRdb, only in-frame clones are kept and a portion is missing. Here the sample spans approximately 150,000 clones, about three quarters being singletons. Input material: PBMCs. These receptors came from a woman aged 30 to 39 in good health and CMV-seronegative. The CDR3 runs from the conserved cysteine through the conserved F or W. The D gene is left open where the match is weak. A row's size may be missing; if present it is once, few, many or a size class.

NA	NA	TRBV18	TRBJ1-2	CASAAGPYGYTF	TGTGCCAGCGCGGCGGGACCCTATGGCTACACCTTC
NA	TRBD2	TRBV7-3	TRBJ2-2	CASSFDPTSGSTGELFF	TGTGCCAGCAGTTTTGATCCAACTAGCGGGAGTACCGGGGAGCTGTTTTTT
few	TRBD1	TRBV7-9	TRBJ1-1	CASSPIAGTGNTEAFF	TGTGCCAGCAGCCCAATTGCGGGGACAGGGAACACTGAAGCTTTCTTT
NA	NA	TRBV27	TRBJ1-1	CASSSGATEAFF	TGTGCCAGCAGTTCGGGAGCGACTGAAGCTTTCTTT
NA	NA	TRBV5-1	TRBJ1-2	CASSLPTSGGYTF	TGCGCCAGCAGCCTCCCCACTAGTGGGGGCTACACCTTC
NA	TRBD2	TRBV9	TRBJ2-7	CASSLSGLAGDEQYF	TGTGCCAGCAGCCTAAGTGGGCTAGCGGGGGACGAGCAGTACTTC
NA	TRBD1	TRBV29-1	TRBJ1-1	CSVEVRQGMGTEAFF	TGCAGCGTTGAAGTGAGACAGGGGATGGGAACTGAAGCTTTCTTT
NA	NA	TRBV9	TRBJ2-5	CASSVATGGETQYF	TGTGCCAGCAGCGTAGCTACTGGAGGGGAGACCCAGTACTTC
NA	NA	TRBV5-4	TRBJ1-1	CASNPRDKSTEAFF	TGTGCCAGCAACCCCCGGGACAAGAGCACTGAAGCTTTCTTT
NA	TRBD1	TRBV6-1	TRBJ1-2	CASRTGPLGFYGYTF	TGTGCCAGCAGGACAGGGCCTCTTGGATTCTATGGCTACACCTTC
NA	TRBD1	TRBV5-1	TRBJ1-5	CASSKDTGGPNQPQHF	TGCGCCAGCAGCAAGGACACAGGGGGTCCCAATCAGCCCCAGCATTTT
NA	NA	TRBV5-1	TRBJ2-7	CASSFGDTVYEQYF	TGCGCCAGCAGCTTTGGGGACACCGTTTACGAGCAGTACTTC
NA	TRBD2	TRBV4-2	TRBJ2-3	CASSKDLRTRYF	TGTGCCAGCAGCAAAGATTTACGGACTAGGTATTTT
NA	TRBD1	TRBV6-4	TRBJ1-5	CASSDFNRGSDGNQPQHF	TGTGCCAGCAGTGACTTCAACAGGGGATCGGATGGCAATCAGCCCCAGCATTTT
NA	TRBD2	TRBV5-1	TRBJ2-1	CASSPGLAGGPNEQFF	TGCGCCAGCAGCCCCGGACTAGCGGGGGGCCCCAATGAGCAGTTCTTC
NA	NA	TRBV5-5	TRBJ1-2	CASSSIQGNYGYTF	TGTGCCAGCAGCTCGATCCAGGGAAACTATGGCTACACCTTC
NA	NA	TRBV28	TRBJ1-5	CASSLSASHQPQHF	TGTGCCAGCAGTTTGAGCGCATCACATCAGCCCCAGCATTTT
NA	TRBD1	TRBV6-5	TRBJ1-2	CASSYSGQGVGYTF	TGTGCCAGCAGTTACTCGGGGCAGGGGGTAGGCTACACCTTC
once	NA	TRBV5-1	TRBJ1-2	CASSLSGPSNYGYTF	TGCGCCAGCAGCTTGTCAGGCCCCAGTAACTATGGCTACACCTTC
NA	TRBD1	TRBV4-3	TRBJ1-2	CASSQALKTGTVGPGLDYGYTF	TGCGCCAGCAGCCAAGCGTTAAAGACTGGGACAGTGGGACCGGGTTTAGACTATGGCTACACCTTC
NA	NA	TRBV18	TRBJ1-6	CASSPGRTNSPLHF	TGTGCCAGCTCACCGGGGAGAACGAATTCACCCCTCCACTTT
NA	TRBD1	TRBV5-1	TRBJ2-7	CASRPGQGANEQYF	TGCGCCAGCAGGCCGGGACAGGGGGCCAACGAGCAGTACTTC
NA	TRBD1	TRBV29-1	TRBJ2-7	CSVERRDRAPHRSYEQYF	TGCAGCGTTGAAAGAAGGGACAGAGCTCCCCACCGCTCCTACGAGCAGTACTTC
NA	TRBD1	TRBV2	TRBJ1-2	CASSAGTGGYGYTF	TGTGCCAGCAGTGCCGGGACAGGGGGGTATGGCTACACCTTC
NA	NA	TRBV2	TRBJ1-2	CASSEGTTGPSNYGYTF	TGTGCCAGCAGTGAAGGGACAACAGGCCCGTCCAACTATGGCTACACCTTC
NA	TRBD1	TRBV7-8	TRBJ1-2	CASSFSGTGVSGYTF	TGTGCCAGCAGCTTTTCCGGGACAGGGGTATCTGGCTACACCTTC
NA	NA	TRBV5-4	TRBJ2-7	CASSPNQGNYEQYF	TGTGCCAGCAGCCCCAATCAGGGGAACTACGAGCAGTACTTC
NA	TRBD1	TRBV27	TRBJ1-1	CASSRVLLIGGRDTEAFF	TGTGCCAGCAGCCGAGTCCTCCTGATAGGGGGCAGGGACACTGAAGCTTTCTTT
once	TRBD1	TRBV6-1	TRBJ1-4	CASSEGTGQAKLFF	TGTGCCAGCAGTGAGGGGACAGGGCAGGCAAAACTGTTTTTT
NA	TRBD2	TRBV2	TRBJ2-5	CASSTELAGLQETQYF	TGTGCCAGCAGTACAGAACTAGCGGGGCTTCAAGAGACCCAGTACTTC
NA	NA	TRBV5-1	TRBJ2-7	CASSSEPIMGEQYF	TGCGCCAGCAGCTCGGAGCCCATTATGGGCGAGCAGTACTTC
NA	NA	TRBV5-1	TRBJ2-5	CASSRGGTARETQYF	TGCGCCAGCAGCCGGGGCGGGACGGCCCGAGAGACCCAGTACTTC
NA	NA	TRBV29-1	TRBJ1-2	CSVDNGYTF	TGCAGCGTTGATAATGGCTACACCTTC
NA	NA	TRBV13	TRBJ1-4	CASSRGATNEKLFF	TGTGCCAGCTCCCGCGGGGCAACTAATGAAAAACTGTTTTTT
NA	TRBD1	TRBV10-1	TRBJ2-1	CATSGQGFYNEQFF	TGCGCCACCTCGGGACAGGGTTTCTACAATGAGCAGTTCTTC
NA	NA	TRBV6-1	TRBJ2-7	CASSETATIVEQYF	TGTGCCAGCAGTGAGACAGCCACCATCGTCGAGCAGTACTTC
NA	NA	TRBV6-5	TRBJ1-1	CASGSFYDRNTEAFF	TGTGCCAGCGGAAGTTTTTATGACAGGAACACTGAAGCTTTCTTT
NA	TRBD1	TRBV5-6	TRBJ2-7	CASSWDRGSYEQYF	TGTGCCAGCAGCTGGGACAGGGGGTCCTACGAGCAGTACTTC
NA	NA	TRBV5-1	TRBJ1-1	CASSSDSLSTEAFF	TGCGCCAGCAGCTCGGACAGCCTTAGCACTGAAGCTTTCTTT
NA	TRBD2	TRBV5-4	TRBJ2-5	CASSLGTSSEETQYF	TGTGCCAGCAGCCTTGGGACTAGCAGTGAAGAGACCCAGTACTTC
NA	NA	TRBV9	TRBJ1-1	CASSVAMRTEAFF	TGTGCCAGCAGCGTAGCGATGAGGACTGAAGCTTTCTTT
once	NA	TRBV4-3	TRBJ2-4	CASSQGAHQRENIQYF	TGCGCCAGCAGCCAAGGTGCCCACCAGCGGGAAAACATTCAGTACTTC
few	TRBD2	TRBV4-1	TRBJ2-2	CASSQETSGVTGELFF	TGCGCCAGCAGCCAAGAGACTAGCGGGGTTACCGGGGAGCTGTTTTTT
NA	NA	TRBV11-1	TRBJ1-2	CASSFSAGANYGYTF	TGTGCCAGCAGCTTTAGCGCGGGGGCCAACTATGGCTACACCTTC